A selection of T cell receptor beta chains follows, all from one sample in a study of blood T cells in healthy people across ages. TCRdb processed the 5' RACE reads anew with MiXCR; each CDR3 protein has one entry. The data show 450,000 to 700,000 distinct CDR3 sequences, roughly a quarter seen once. Sequenced sample: blood. These receptors all stem from a woman aged 70 to 79 in good health. Both conserved end residues are part of each CDR3. A D gene is named only where the DNA matches it firmly. Only part of the rows carry a size: once, few, many, or a class if the clone is expanded.

abundance	v_gene	d_gene	j_gene	CDR3aa	CDR3nt
many	TRBV7-9	.	TRBJ2-7	CASSLAGRTGYEQYF	TGTGCCAGCAGCTTAGCGGGGAGGACAGGCTACGAGCAGTACTTC
few	TRBV7-8	.	TRBJ1-1	CASSLVAGAGTEAFF	TGTGCCAGCAGCTTAGTGGCCGGGGCGGGCACTGAAGCTTTCTTT
once	TRBV4-3	.	TRBJ2-7	CASSQDGGAGYEQYF	TGCGCCAGCAGCCAAGATGGAGGGGCAGGGTACGAGCAGTACTTC
few	TRBV12-3/TRBV12-4	.	TRBJ2-3	CASSLWGGQDTQYF	TGTGCCAGCAGTTTATGGGGGGGGCAGGATACGCAGTATTTT
.	TRBV5-1	TRBD2	TRBJ2-5	CASSLLLAGEQETQYF	TGCGCCAGCAGCTTGTTACTAGCGGGGGAACAAGAGACCCAGTACTTC
.	TRBV24-1	.	TRBJ1-4	CATSEGGTNEKLFF	TGTGCCACCAGTGAGGGAGGAACTAATGAAAAACTGTTTTTT
.	TRBV3-1	.	TRBJ2-6	CASSQSTGRGANVLTF	TGTGCCAGCAGCCAAAGTACGGGGCGAGGGGCCAACGTCCTGACTTTC
.	TRBV7-2	.	TRBJ2-7	CASSPVEVLSYEQYF	TGTGCCAGCAGCCCCGTAGAGGTTCTCTCCTACGAGCAGTACTTC
few	TRBV7-3	.	TRBJ2-3	CASSGSRDTQYF	TGTGCCAGCAGCGGCTCTAGGGATACGCAGTATTTT
.	TRBV27	.	TRBJ2-1	CAGSWTDLNEQFF	TGTGCCGGCAGCTGGACAGACCTCAATGAGCAGTTCTTC
many	TRBV7-9	.	TRBJ2-7	CASGVNYEQYF	TGTGCCAGCGGCGTCAACTACGAGCAGTACTTC
.	TRBV4-2	TRBD2	TRBJ2-5	CASSQVSASGFWYF	TGTGCCAGCAGCCAAGTTTCGGCTAGCGGGTTTTGGTACTTC
few	TRBV29-1	.	TRBJ2-5	CSAKGPRASETQYF	TGCAGCGCTAAGGGGCCCCGCGCTTCGGAGACCCAGTACTTC
few	TRBV20-1	.	TRBJ2-2	CSARGTVTGELFF	TGCAGTGCTAGAGGGACAGTTACCGGGGAGCTGTTTTTT
many	TRBV24-1	TRBD1	TRBJ1-4	CATQETGGREKLFF	TGTGCCACCCAAGAGACAGGGGGTCGTGAAAAACTGTTTTTT
few	TRBV12-3/TRBV12-4	TRBD1	TRBJ2-3	CASSPDRGKDTQYF	TGTGCCAGCAGTCCCGACAGGGGGAAGGATACGCAGTATTTT
.	TRBV24-1	.	TRBJ2-3	CATGGDIGTQYF	TGTGCCACCGGGGGGGACATTGGAACGCAGTATTTT
.	TRBV5-1	.	TRBJ1-2	CASSSAGTKNGYTF	TGCGCCAGCAGCTCGGCCGGGACAAAAAATGGCTACACCTTC
.	TRBV15	.	TRBJ2-5	CATSRREETQYF	TGTGCCACCAGCAGGAGGGAAGAGACCCAGTACTTC
.	TRBV2	.	TRBJ2-3	CASLDGSTDTQYF	TGTGCCAGCTTGGACGGCAGCACAGATACGCAGTATTTT
few	TRBV7-8	.	TRBJ1-4	CASSLANAATNEKLFF	TGTGCCAGCAGCTTAGCAAACGCAGCAACTAATGAAAAACTGTTTTTT
few	TRBV20-1	.	TRBJ2-3	CRVESAGWAATSTDTQYF	TGCAGAGTTGAGTCAGCCGGATGGGCGGCGACTAGCACAGATACGCAGTATTTT
.	TRBV5-1	.	TRBJ2-5	CASSFGPRQETQYF	TGCGCCAGCAGCTTCGGGCCCCGGCAAGAGACCCAGTACTTC
.	TRBV20-1	.	TRBJ1-3	CSARDSLSGNTIYF	TGCAGTGCTAGAGACAGCCTCTCTGGAAACACCATATATTTT
few	TRBV18	.	TRBJ2-7	CASSPPTGSSYEQYF	TGTGCCAGCTCACCCCCGACTGGGAGCTCCTACGAGCAGTACTTC
few	TRBV7-2	.	TRBJ1-1	CASSLVSLGGRTEAFF	TGTGCCAGCAGCTTAGTCTCACTAGGGGGTCGGACTGAAGCTTTCTTT
.	TRBV11-3	.	TRBJ1-2	CASSRGTYGYTF	TGTGCCAGCAGCAGGGGTACCTATGGCTACACCTTC
many	TRBV20-1	.	TRBJ2-5	CSALTDLAAQETQYF	TGCAGTGCCCTGACAGATCTGGCGGCACAAGAGACCCAGTACTTC
.	TRBV7-9	.	TRBJ1-1	CASSLLGGPNTEAFF	TGTGCCAGCAGCTTACTGGGGGGGCCGAACACTGAAGCTTTCTTT
.	TRBV20-1	TRBD1	TRBJ2-5	CSAWRTGGLETQYF	TGCAGTGCTTGGCGGACAGGGGGTTTGGAGACCCAGTACTTC
few	TRBV20-1	TRBD1	TRBJ1-2	CSGRTGDYSGYTF	TGCAGTGGTAGGACAGGGGATTACAGTGGCTACACCTTC
few	TRBV21-1	.	TRBJ2-1	CASSKEGLAGAQSSYNEQFF	TGTGCCAGCAGCAAAGAGGGACTAGCGGGGGCCCAAAGCTCCTACAATGAGCAGTTCTTC
.	TRBV6-1	.	TRBJ2-2	CASYRSPVKNTGELFF	TGTGCCAGTTACAGATCTCCGGTGAAGAACACCGGGGAGCTGTTTTTT
.	TRBV5-1	TRBD2	TRBJ2-5	CASSRGTSEETQYF	TGCGCCAGCAGCCGGGGGACTAGTGAGGAGACCCAGTACTTC
few	TRBV5-1	.	TRBJ1-4	CASSFESNEKLFF	TGCGCCAGCAGCTTTGAATCTAATGAAAAACTGTTTTTT
.	TRBV3-1	.	TRBJ1-3	CASSQAGRFGNTIYF	TGTGCCAGCAGCCAAGCGGGACGGTTCGGAAACACCATATATTTT
.	TRBV4-3	TRBD2	TRBJ2-2	CASSQGTSGGAFVTGELFF	TGCGCCAGCAGCCAAGGGACTAGCGGGGGGGCCTTCGTCACCGGGGAGCTGTTTTTT
.	TRBV12-5	.	TRBJ2-7	CASGLDESGGRNF	TGTGCTAGTGGTTTGGACGAGTCCGGGGGCCGAAACTTC
.	TRBV29-1	.	TRBJ1-4	CSVDSRFGDEKLFF	TGCAGCGTTGACTCTCGGTTTGGGGATGAAAAACTGTTTTTT
few	TRBV19	TRBD2	TRBJ2-5	CASRAGTSGVQETQYF	TGTGCCAGTCGCGCCGGGACTAGCGGGGTCCAAGAGACCCAGTACTTC
few	TRBV4-3	.	TRBJ1-6	CASSSQGHSAYNSPLHF	TGCGCCAGCAGCTCACAGGGTCATAGCGCCTATAATTCACCCCTCCACTTT
.	TRBV20-1	TRBD1	TRBJ2-7	CSATRWDSSYEQYF	TGCAGTGCTACCCGTTGGGACAGCTCCTACGAGCAGTACTTC
.	TRBV21-1	.	TRBJ2-5	CARGLHRDRVEEEQYF	TGTGCCAGGGGGTTGCACCGGGACAGGGTAGAGGAAGAGCAGTACTTC
.	TRBV6-1	TRBD2	TRBJ2-5	CASSNLAGTQETQYF	TGTGCCAGCAGTAACCTAGCGGGGACCCAAGAGACCCAGTACTTC
.	TRBV4-3	TRBD2	TRBJ2-3	CASSQDAIAGSTDTQYF	TGCGCCAGCAGCCAAGATGCGATAGCGGGGAGCACAGATACGCAGTATTTT
few	TRBV6-2/TRBV6-3	TRBD2	TRBJ2-1	CASSRLAGGPHEQFF	TGTGCCAGCAGTCGACTAGCGGGGGGGCCCCATGAGCAGTTCTTC
.	TRBV7-9	.	TRBJ1-1	CASSLAARDGMNTEAFF	TGTGCCAGCAGCTTAGCCGCACGGGACGGCATGAACACTGAAGCTTTCTTT
.	TRBV12-3/TRBV12-4	.	TRBJ2-2	CASSYGVSANTGELFF	TGTGCCAGCAGTTACGGGGTTTCCGCGAACACCGGGGAGCTGTTTTTT
few	TRBV4-2	.	TRBJ2-6	CASSQGLGDRSGANVLTF	TGTGCCAGCAGCCAAGGCCTGGGGGACCGTTCTGGGGCCAACGTCCTGACTTTC
few	TRBV5-1	TRBD2	TRBJ2-1	CASMVAGDTHNEQFF	TGCGCCAGCATGGTAGCGGGGGACACCCACAATGAGCAGTTCTTC
.	TRBV14	.	TRBJ1-2	CASSQDLEPSGYTF	TGTGCCAGCAGCCAAGATTTGGAGCCATCCGGCTACACCTTC
few	TRBV6-2/TRBV6-3	.	TRBJ2-5	CASSSDKTSRTQYF	TGTGCCAGCAGTTCGGACAAGACTAGTAGGACCCAGTACTTC